This section outlines one T cell receptor (beta chain) sequence together with its context. Residents of approximately 25 US areas, aged about 18 to 95 years, made up the participants. Clinical history reported by participants formed the basis on which cohorts were assigned. Germline CDR1 SEHNR, CDR2 FQNEAQ (reference sequence). V lost 1 base to trimming and J lost 8 bases, with 8 bases between them. The CDR3 sequence is 12 residues long. As originally analysed: Estimation of nucleated cell counts was performed using reference gene primer amplification. Measured with immunoSEQ multiplex PCR; TCRdb has only the in-frame clones, and not every one. V and J calls plus clone size are reproduced from that table; the DNA served to infer D and trimming. The table includes over 200,000 clones, nearly 90% detected once. The data are from a study of blood T cell repertoires in COVID-19. About the research overall: Whether acute or convalescent, the COVID-19 samples came from the United States, Italy and Spain.

Sequenced input: PBMCs or T cells enriched from blood (not recorded which). The chain links TRBV7-9 to TRBJ1-2; D not certain. This TCR derives from a man aged 25 to 40 who had recovered from COVID-19. The CDR3, as DNA: TGTGCCAGCAGCTTAGAAGAGGAGGGCTACACCTTC. Protein product: CASSLEEEGYTF.